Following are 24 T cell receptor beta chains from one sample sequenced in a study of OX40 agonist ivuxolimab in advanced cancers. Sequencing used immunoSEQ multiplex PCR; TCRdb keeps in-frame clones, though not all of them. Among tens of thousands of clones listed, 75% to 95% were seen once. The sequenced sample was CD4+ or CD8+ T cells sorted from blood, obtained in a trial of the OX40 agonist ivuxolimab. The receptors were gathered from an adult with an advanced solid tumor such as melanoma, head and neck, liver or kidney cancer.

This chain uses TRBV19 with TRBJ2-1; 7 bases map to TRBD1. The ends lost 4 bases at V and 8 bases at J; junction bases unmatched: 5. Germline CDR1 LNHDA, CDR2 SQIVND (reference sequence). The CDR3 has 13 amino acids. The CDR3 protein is CASSTDRAHEQFF. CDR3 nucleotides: TGTGCCAGTAGTACCGACAGGGCCCATGAGCAGTTCTTC.

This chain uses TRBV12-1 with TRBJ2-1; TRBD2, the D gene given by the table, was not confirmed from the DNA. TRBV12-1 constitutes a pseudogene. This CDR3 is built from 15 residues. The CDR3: CASSLVTSDREEQFF. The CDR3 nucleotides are TGTGCCAGCAGCTTAGTTACTAGCGACCGCGAGGAGCAGTTCTTC.

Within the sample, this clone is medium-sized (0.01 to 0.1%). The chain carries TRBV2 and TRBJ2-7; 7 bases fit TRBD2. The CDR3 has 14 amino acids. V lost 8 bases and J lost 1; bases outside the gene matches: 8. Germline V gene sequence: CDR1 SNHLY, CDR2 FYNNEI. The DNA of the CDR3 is TGTGCCAGCGGTAGGAGGGAGGGTTCCTACGAGCAGTACTTC. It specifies CASGRREGSYEQYF.

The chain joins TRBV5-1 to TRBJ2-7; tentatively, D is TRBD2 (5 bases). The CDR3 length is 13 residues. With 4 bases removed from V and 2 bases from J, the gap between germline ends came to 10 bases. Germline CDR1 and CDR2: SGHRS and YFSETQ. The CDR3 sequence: CASSIPEAYEQYF. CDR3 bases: TGCGCCAGCAGCATACCGGAGGCCTACGAGCAGTACTTC.

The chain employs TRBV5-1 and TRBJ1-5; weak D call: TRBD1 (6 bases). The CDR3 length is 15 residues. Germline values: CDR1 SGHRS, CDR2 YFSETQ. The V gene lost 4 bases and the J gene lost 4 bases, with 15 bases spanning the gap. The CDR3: CASSPEGGRNQPQHF. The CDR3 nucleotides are TGCGCCAGCAGCCCGGAAGGGGGACGGAATCAGCCCCAGCATTTT.

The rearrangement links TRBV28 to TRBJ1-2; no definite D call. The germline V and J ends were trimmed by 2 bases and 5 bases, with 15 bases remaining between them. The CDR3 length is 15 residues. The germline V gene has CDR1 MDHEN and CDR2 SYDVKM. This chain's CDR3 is CASSLAGGIWYGYTF. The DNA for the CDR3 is TGTGCCAGCAGTTTAGCGGGTGGCATTTGGTATGGCTACACCTTC.

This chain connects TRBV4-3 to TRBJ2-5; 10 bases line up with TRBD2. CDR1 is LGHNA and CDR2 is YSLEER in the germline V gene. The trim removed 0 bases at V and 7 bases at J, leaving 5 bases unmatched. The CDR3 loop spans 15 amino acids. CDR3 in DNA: TGCGCCAGCAGCCAAGATTTAGCGGGAGGAAGGACCCAGTACTTC. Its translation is CASSQDLAGGRTQYF.

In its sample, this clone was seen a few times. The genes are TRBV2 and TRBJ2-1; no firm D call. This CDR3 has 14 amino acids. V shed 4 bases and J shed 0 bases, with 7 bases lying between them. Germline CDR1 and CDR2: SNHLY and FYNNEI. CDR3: CASSVRSSYNEQFF. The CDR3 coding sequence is TGTGCCAGCAGTGTGAGAAGCTCCTACAATGAGCAGTTCTTC.

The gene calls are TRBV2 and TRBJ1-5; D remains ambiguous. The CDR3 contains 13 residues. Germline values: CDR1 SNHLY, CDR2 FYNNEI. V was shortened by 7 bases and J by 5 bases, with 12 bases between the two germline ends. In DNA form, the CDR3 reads TGTGCCAGCACCCACGGGATGGATCAGCCCCAGCATTTT. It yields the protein CASTHGMDQPQHF.

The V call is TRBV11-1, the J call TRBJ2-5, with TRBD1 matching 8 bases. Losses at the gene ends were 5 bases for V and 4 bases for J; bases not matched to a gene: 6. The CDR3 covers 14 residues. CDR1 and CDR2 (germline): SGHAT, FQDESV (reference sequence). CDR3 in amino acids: CASSPGQGRETQYF. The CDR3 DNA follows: TGTGCCAGCAGCCCAGGACAGGGAAGAGAGACCCAGTACTTC.

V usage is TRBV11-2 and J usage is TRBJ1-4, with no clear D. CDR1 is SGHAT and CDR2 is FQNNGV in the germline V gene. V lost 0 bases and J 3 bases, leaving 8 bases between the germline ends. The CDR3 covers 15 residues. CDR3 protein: CASSLETTSNEKLFF. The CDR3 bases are TGTGCCAGCAGCTTAGAGACGACTTCTAATGAAAAACTGTTTTTT. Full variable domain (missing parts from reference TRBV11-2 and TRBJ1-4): EAGVAQSPRYKIIEKRQSVAFWCNPISGHATLYWYQQILGQGPKLLIQFQNNGVVDDSQLPKDRFSAERLKGVDSTLKIQPAKLEDSAVYLCASSLETTSNEKLFFGSGTQLSVL.

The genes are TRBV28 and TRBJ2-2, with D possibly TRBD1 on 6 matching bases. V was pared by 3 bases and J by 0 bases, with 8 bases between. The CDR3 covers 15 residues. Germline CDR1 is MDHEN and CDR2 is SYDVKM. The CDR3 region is CASSFGTSNTGELFF. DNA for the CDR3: TGTGCCAGCAGTTTTGGGACATCGAACACCGGGGAGCTGTTTTTT. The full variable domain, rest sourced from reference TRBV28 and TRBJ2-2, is DVKVTQSSRYLVKRTGEKVFLECVQDMDHENMFWYRQDPGLGLRLIYFSYDVKMKEKGDIPEGYSVSREKKERFSLILESASTNQTSMYLCASSFGTSNTGELFFGEGSRLTVL.

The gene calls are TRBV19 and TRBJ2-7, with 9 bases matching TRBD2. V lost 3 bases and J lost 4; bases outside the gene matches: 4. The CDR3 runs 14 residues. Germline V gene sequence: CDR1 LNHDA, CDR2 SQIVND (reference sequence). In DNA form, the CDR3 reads TGTGCCAGTAGTATGGCGGGAGGGCCGTACGAGCAGTACTTC. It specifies CASSMAGGPYEQYF.

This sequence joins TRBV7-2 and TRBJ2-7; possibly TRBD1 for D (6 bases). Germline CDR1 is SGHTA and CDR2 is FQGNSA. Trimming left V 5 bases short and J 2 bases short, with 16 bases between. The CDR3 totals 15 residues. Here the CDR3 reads CASSPSGTLTYEQYF. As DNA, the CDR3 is TGTGCCAGCAGCCCCTCCGGGACACTTACCTACGAGCAGTACTTC.

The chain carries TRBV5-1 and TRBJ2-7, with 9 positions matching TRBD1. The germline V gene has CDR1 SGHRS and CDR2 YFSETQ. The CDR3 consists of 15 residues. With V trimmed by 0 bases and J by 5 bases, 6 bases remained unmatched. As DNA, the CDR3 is TGCGCCAGCAGCTTGGCCGGGACAGGGACTAACGAGCAGTACTTC. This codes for CASSLAGTGTNEQYF.

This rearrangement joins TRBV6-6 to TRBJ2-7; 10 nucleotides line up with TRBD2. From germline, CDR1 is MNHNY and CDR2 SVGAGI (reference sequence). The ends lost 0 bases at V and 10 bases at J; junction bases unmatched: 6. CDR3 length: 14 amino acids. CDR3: CASSYSSGRASQYF. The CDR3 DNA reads TGTGCCAGCAGTTACTCCAGCGGGAGGGCCTCTCAGTACTTC.

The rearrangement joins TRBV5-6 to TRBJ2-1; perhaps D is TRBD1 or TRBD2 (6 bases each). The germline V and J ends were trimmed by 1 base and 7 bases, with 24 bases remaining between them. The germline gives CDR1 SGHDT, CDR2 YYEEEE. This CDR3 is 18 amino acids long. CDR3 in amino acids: CASSLRTLGGARENEQFF. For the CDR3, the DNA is TGTGCCAGCAGCTTGCGGACTCTCGGGGGCGCACGGGAAAATGAGCAGTTCTTC.

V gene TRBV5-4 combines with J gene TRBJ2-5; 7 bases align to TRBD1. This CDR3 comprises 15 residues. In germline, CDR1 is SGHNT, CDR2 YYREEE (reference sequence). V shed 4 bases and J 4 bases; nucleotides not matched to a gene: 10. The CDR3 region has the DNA TGTGCCAGCAGCCCAGTGACGACAGGGAGAGAGACCCAGTACTTC. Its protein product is CASSPVTTGRETQYF.

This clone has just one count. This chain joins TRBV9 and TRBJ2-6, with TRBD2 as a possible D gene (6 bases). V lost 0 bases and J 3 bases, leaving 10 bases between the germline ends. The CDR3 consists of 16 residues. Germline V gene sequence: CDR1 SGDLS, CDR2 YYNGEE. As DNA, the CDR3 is TGTGCCAGCAGCGTAGTAGGAGGGGTTGGGGCCAACGTCCTGACTTTC. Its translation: CASSVVGGVGANVLTF.

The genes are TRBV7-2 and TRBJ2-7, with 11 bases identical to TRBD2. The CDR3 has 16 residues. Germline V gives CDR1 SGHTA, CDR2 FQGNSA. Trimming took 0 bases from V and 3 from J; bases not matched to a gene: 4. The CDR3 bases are TGTGCCAGCAGCTTAGCCTCCACTAGCGGGAGCTACGAGCAGTACTTC. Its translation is CASSLASTSGSYEQYF.

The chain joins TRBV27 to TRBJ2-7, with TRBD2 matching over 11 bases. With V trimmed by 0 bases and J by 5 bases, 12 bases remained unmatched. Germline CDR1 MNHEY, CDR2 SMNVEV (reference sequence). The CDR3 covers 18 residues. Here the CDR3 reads CASSLSLWASGRPHEQYF. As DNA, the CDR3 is TGTGCCAGCAGTTTATCCCTCTGGGCTAGCGGGAGGCCCCACGAGCAGTACTTC.

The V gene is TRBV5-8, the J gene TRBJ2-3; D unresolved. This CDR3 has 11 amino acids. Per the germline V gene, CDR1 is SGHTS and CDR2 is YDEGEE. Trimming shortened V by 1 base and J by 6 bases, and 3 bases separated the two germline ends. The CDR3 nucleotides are TGTGCCAGCAGCTTGAGGGATACGCAGTATTTT. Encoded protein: CASSLRDTQYF.

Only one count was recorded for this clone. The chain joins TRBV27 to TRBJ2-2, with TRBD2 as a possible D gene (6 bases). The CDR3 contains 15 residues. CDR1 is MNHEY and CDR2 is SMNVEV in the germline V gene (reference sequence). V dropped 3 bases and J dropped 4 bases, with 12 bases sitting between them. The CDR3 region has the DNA TGTGCCAGCAGTTTGGAGGGGCCGGGCACCGGGGAGCTGTTTTTT. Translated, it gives CASSLEGPGTGELFF.

CDR3 bases: TGTGCCATCAGTGAGGGGACAGGGATTCCCTACGAGCAGTACTTC. Protein: CAISEGTGIPYEQYF. The V call is TRBV10-3, the J call TRBJ2-7, with 9 bases that match TRBD1. The ends lost 2 bases at V and 2 bases at J; junction bases unmatched: 4. The CDR3 runs 15 residues. From germline, CDR1 is ENHRY and CDR2 SYGVKD.